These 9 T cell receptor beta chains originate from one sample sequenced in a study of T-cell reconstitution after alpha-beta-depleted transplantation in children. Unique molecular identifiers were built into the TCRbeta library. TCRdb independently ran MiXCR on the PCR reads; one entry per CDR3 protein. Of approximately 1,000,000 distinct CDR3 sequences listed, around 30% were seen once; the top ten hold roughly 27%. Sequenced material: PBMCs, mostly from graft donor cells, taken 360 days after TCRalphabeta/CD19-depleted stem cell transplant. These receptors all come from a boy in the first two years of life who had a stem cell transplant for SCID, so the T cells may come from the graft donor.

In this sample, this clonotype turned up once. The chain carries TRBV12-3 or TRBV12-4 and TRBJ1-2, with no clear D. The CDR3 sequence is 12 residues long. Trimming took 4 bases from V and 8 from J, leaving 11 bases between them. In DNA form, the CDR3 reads TGTGCCAGCAGTTCAGTAGGGCCCGGCTACACCTTC. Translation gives CASSSVGPGYTF.

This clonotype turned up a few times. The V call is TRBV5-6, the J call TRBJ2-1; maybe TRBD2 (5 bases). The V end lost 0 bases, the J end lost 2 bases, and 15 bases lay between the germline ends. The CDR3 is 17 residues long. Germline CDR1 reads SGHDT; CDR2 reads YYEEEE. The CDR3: CASSLGPPSRTYNEQFF. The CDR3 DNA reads TGTGCCAGCAGCTTGGGACCCCCTAGCCGAACCTACAATGAGCAGTTCTTC.

CDR3 sequence: CSARDNFRGNQPQHF. The CDR3 bases are TGCAGTGCTAGAGATAATTTTCGGGGGAATCAGCCCCAGCATTTT. The chain joins TRBV20-1 to TRBJ1-5; TRBD1 might be the D (5 bases). V shed 0 bases and J shed 4 bases, with 13 bases lying between them. The CDR3 loop spans 15 amino acids. CDR1 and CDR2 (germline): DFQATT, SNEGSKA (reference sequence).

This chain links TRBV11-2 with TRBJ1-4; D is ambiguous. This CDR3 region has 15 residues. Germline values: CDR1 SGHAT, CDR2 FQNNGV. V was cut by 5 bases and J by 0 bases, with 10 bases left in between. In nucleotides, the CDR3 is TGTGCCAGCAGCCCGCGAGACGCAACTAATGAAAAACTGTTTTTT. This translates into CASSPRDATNEKLFF.

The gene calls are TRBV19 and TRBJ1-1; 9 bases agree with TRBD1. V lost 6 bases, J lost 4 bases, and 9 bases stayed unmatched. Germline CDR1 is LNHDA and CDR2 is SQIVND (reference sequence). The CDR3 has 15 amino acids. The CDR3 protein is CASRPGQGPSTEAFF. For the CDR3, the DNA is TGTGCCAGTAGGCCGGGACAGGGCCCTAGCACTGAAGCTTTCTTT.

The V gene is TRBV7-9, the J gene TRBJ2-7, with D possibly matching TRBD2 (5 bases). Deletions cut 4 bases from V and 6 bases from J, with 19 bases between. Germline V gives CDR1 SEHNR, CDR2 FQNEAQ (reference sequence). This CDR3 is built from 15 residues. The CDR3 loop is CASSSIVLGSFEQYF. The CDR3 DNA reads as TGTGCCAGCAGCTCGATTGTCTTGGGGAGTTTCGAGCAGTACTTC.

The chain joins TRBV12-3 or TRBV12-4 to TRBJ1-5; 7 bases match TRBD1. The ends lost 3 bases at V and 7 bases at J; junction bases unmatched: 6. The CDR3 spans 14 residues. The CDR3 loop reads CASSFSGGSQPQHF. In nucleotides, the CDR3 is TGTGCCAGCAGTTTCTCAGGGGGAAGCCAGCCCCAGCATTTT.

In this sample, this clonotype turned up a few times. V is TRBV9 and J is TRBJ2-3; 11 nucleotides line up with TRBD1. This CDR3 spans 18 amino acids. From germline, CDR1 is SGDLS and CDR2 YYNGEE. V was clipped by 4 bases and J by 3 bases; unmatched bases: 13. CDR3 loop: CASSRPSPRDRGTDTQYF. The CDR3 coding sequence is TGTGCCAGCAGCCGCCCCAGCCCTCGGGACAGGGGGACAGATACGCAGTATTTT.

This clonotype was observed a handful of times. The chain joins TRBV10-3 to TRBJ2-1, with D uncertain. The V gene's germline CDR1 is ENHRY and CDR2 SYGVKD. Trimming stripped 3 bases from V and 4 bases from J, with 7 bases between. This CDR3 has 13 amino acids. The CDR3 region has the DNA TGTGCCATCAGTGATGGGGAATACAATGAGCAGTTCTTC. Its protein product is CAISDGEYNEQFF.